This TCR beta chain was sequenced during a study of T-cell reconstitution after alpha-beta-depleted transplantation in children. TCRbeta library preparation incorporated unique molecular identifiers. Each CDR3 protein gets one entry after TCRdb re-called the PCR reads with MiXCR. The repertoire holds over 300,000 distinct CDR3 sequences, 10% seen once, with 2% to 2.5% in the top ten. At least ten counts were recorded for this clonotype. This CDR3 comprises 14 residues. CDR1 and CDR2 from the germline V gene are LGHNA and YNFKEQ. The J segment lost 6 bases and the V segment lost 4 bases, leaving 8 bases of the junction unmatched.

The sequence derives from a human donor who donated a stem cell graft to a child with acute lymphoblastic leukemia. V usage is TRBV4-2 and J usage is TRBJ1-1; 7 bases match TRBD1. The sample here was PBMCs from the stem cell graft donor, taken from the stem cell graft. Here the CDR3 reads CASSRSDREAEAFF. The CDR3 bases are TGTGCCAGCAGCCGATCAGACAGGGAAGCTGAAGCTTTCTTT.